Presented here are 6 T cell receptor beta chains from one specimen sequenced in a study of T cells expressing NK-cell markers. TCRdb re-called the 5' RACE reads; every CDR3 protein appears as one record, without DNA. The sample holds approximately 150,000 distinct CDR3 sequences. Sample: blood T cells: a sorted CD56 or NKG2C T cell subset, CD4+ or CD8+ T cells, or bulk PBMC T cells (not recorded which). All receptors derive from a man aged 18 to 29 in good health.

The chain links TRBV14 to TRBJ2-5; TCRdb designates TRBD2, a call that cannot be tested without DNA. CDR3 length: 16 amino acids. Germline-derived CDR1 and CDR2 are SGHDN and FVKESK. This chain's CDR3 is CASSPLAGTTQETQYF.

The genes are TRBV19 and TRBJ2-7. CDR1 and CDR2 (germline): LNHDA, SQIVND (reference sequence). The CDR3 sequence is 13 residues long. CDR3 loop: CASSMASFHEQYF.

CDR3 in amino acids: CASTGGLSNEQFF. The rearrangement links TRBV12-3 or TRBV12-4 to TRBJ2-1; absent DNA, TCRdb's TRBD1 call cannot be checked. This CDR3 comprises 13 residues.

The rearrangement links TRBV29-1 to TRBJ2-1; TCRdb lists TRBD1, though no DNA is available to test this call. CDR1 is SQVTM and CDR2 is ANQGSEA in the germline V gene. The CDR3 spans 14 residues. This CDR3 is CSVDNRGAYNEQFF.

The rearrangement uses TRBV12-3 or TRBV12-4 and TRBJ2-2; the TCRdb call, TRBD1, lacks DNA for checking. CDR3 length equals 13 residues. This chain's CDR3 is CASRRPGNGELFF.

The chain is built from TRBV12-3 or TRBV12-4 and TRBJ2-1; TCRdb returns TRBD2, unconfirmable since there is no DNA. The CDR3 runs 16 residues. CDR3: CASSGHLSGSDDEQFF.